This T cell receptor beta chain was identified during a study of T cell responses to AZD1222 COVID-19 vaccine (dated by TCRdb to 2020 to 2022). In the study overall: TCR sequencing covered over 230 trial participants: some 210 given two doses of AZD1222 and 26 given two doses of MenACWY control vaccine. Trial participants were enrolled by age into subgroups of 18-55, 56-69 and 70-plus years, and approximately 150, 30 and 60 TCR-sequenced participants, respectively, were included in these subgroups. On the study overall, not on this receptor specifically: Nearly half of unique spike-specific TCRs reportedly recognized epitopes outside regions mutated in the B.1.351 and B.1.1.7 variants. In the small 56-69-year group, the increase in depth fell short of significance, most likely because of low power. Conclusions about previously exposed vaccinees are limited, since just 5 to 7 AZD1222 recipients were seropositive for SARS-CoV-2 at baseline. Vaccine-associated CD4 TCRs spanned the whole spike protein, with dominant responses in regions 160-218 and 743-854. Spike-specific TCR breadth and depth rose significantly after two AZD1222 doses compared with day 0 and with MenACWY recipients. Participants were mostly white British and included more females than males, and it was suggested by the authors that clonal diversity may have been underestimated. Because no day 14 peak-response samples were available, repertoires were characterized only after the peak T cell response.

The cysteine opens and the phenylalanine closes a CDR3 of 13 amino acids. Of all the DNA, just the CDR3 is kept, 39 bases in frame from base 1. Trimming takes 8 bases from V and 5 bases from J, and the germline ends sit 10 bases apart. Looking up the germline V gene yields CDR1 LGHNA and CDR2 YSLEER. The time point tag for this specimen amounts to: about 28 days (+/-7) after the second vaccine dose. AZD1222 recipients with second doses at about 4 weeks or about 12 weeks were pooled, because spike-specific TCR depth and breadth did not differ between schedules. Vaccinee samples were obtained from the UK trials COV001 and COV002, which included a single-blind randomized controlled phase 2/3 trial of AZD1222 (ChAdOx1 nCoV-19) in healthy adults. For TCRbeta chain sequencing, PBMC samples were collected from trial participants at day 0 and at day 28 after the second dose. On this clone itself: What this receptor recognizes is not known. Per-base quality was not reported, and no clone a single base away is much larger than it.

The CDR3 regions of human TCRbeta chains were analyzed by immunosequencing. In the original analysis: Repertoire TCRs were checked for matches against a reference library of SARS-CoV-2-specific TCRs that had been generated using the MIRA antigen-specificity platform. Breadth meant the fraction of unique TCRs that were SARS-CoV-2-associated, whereas depth meant the fraction of total T cells that were SARS-CoV-2-associated. Using the MIRA data, every spike-specific TCR was mapped to the spike region that the TCR reacted to and assigned to either a CD4 or a CD8 class. Log10-transformed breadth and depth values were compared by one-way ANOVA with Sidak's multiple comparisons tests. In TCRdb, the immuneACCESS table is reduced to in-frame sequences with V and J assigned. These tables do not hold every clone; where another copy was compared, an unresolved V gene accounts for under half, and the others remain unexplained. V and J calls and clone size come straight from that table; D and trimming were deduced from the DNA. The sample table shows tens of thousands of clones, and 83% are seen once. About 6.5% of the sample is held by the ten biggest clonotypes.

This receptor was identified in an adult who received the AZD1222 COVID-19 vaccine. In this chain, TRBV4-3 is recombined with TRBJ1-6, and the D gene may be TRBD1, 6 bases matching. Sequenced material: peripheral blood, taken 28 days after the second AZD1222 dose. The CDR3 in this case is CASSGDNNSPLHF. The nucleotides read TGCGCCAGCTCAGGGGATAATAATTCACCCCTCCACTTT.